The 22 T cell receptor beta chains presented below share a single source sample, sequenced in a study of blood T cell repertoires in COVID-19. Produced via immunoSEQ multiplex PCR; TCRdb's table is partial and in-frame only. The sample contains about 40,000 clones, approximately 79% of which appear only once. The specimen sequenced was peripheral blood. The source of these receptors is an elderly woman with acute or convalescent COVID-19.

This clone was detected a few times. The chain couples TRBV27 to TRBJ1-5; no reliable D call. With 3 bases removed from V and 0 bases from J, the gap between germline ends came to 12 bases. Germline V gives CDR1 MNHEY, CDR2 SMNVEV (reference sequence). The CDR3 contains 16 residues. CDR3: CASSFMRPNSNQPQHF. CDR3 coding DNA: TGTGCCAGCAGTTTTATGCGTCCAAATAGCAATCAGCCCCAGCATTTT.

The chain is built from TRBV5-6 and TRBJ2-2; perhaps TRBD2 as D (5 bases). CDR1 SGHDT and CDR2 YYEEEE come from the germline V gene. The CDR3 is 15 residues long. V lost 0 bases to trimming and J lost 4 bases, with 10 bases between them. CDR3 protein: CASSLGGPGTGELFF. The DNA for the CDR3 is TGTGCCAGCAGCTTGGGAGGGCCGGGCACCGGGGAGCTGTTTTTT.

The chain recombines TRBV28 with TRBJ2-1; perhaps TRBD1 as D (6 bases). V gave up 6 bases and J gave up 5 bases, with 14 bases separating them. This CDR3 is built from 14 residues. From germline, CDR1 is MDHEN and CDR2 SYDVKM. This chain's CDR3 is CASRQGSGNNEQFF. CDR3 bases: TGTGCCAGCAGACAGGGATCGGGGAACAATGAGCAGTTCTTC.

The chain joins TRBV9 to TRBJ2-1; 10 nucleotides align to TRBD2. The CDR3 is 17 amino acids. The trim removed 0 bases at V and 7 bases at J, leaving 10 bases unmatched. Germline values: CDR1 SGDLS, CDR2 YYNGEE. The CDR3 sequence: CASSVEASGSLGNEQFF. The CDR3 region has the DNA TGTGCCAGCAGCGTAGAGGCTAGCGGGAGTCTGGGGAATGAGCAGTTCTTC.

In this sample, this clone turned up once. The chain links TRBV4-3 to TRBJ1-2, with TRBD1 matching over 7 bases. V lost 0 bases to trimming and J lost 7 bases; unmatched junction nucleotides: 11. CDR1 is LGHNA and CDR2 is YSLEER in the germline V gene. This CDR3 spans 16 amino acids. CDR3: CASSQDPDRARAGYTF. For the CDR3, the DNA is TGCGCCAGCAGCCAAGATCCCGACAGGGCCAGGGCTGGCTACACCTTC.

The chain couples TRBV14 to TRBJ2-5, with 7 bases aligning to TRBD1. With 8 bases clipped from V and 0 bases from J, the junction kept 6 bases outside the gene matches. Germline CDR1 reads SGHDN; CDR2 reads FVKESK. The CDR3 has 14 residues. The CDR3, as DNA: TGTGCCAGCGCGACAGGGAACCACCAAGAGACCCAGTACTTC. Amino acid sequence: CASATGNHQETQYF.

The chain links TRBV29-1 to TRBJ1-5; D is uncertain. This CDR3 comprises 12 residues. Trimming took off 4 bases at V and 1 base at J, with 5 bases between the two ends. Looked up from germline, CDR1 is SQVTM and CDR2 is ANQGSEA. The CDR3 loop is CSVGGSNQPQHF. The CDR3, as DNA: TGCAGCGTTGGAGGGAGCAATCAGCCCCAGCATTTT.

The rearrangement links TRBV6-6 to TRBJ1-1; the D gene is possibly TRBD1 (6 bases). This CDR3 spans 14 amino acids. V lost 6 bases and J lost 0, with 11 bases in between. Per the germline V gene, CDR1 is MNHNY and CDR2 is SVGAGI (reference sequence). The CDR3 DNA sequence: TGTGCCAGCAGCAGGGGACCGATGAACACTGAAGCTTTCTTT. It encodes CASSRGPMNTEAFF.

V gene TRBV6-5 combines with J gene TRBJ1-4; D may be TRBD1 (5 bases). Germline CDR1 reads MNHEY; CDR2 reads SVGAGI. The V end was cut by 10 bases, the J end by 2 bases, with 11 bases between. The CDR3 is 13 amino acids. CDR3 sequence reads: CAIGGRTNEKLFF. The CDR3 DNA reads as TGTGCCATCGGGGGACGGACTAATGAAAAACTGTTTTTT.

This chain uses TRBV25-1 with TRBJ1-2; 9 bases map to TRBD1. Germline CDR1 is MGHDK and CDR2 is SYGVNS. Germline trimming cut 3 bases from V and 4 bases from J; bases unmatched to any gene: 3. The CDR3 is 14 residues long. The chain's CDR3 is CASSEGQGFYGYTF. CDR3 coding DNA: TGTGCCAGCAGTGAGGGACAGGGATTCTATGGCTACACCTTC.

This CDR3 is CASSQFSGSSYEQYF. The CDR3 DNA sequence: TGTGCCAGCAGCCAATTTAGCGGGTCCTCCTACGAGCAGTACTTC. V and J are TRBV4-2 and TRBJ2-7; 7 nucleotides align to TRBD2. The V gene end was trimmed by 2 bases and the J gene end by 0 bases; junction bases not matched to a gene: 4. Germline V gives CDR1 LGHNA, CDR2 YNFKEQ. The CDR3 runs to 15 residues.

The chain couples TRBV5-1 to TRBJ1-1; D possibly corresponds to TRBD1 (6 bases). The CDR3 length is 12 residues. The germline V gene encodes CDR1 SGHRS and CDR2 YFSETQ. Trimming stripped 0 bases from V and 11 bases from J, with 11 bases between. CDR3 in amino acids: CASSLDREHAFF. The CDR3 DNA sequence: TGCGCCAGCAGCTTGGACAGGGAACATGCTTTCTTT.

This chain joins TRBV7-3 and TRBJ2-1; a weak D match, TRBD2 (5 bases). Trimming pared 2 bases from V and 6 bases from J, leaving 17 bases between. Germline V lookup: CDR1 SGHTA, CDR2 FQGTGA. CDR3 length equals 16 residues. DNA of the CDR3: TGTGCCAGCAGCTTAGGCGGCAGCGTGAGGGCCAATGAGCAGTTCTTC. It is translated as CASSLGGSVRANEQFF.

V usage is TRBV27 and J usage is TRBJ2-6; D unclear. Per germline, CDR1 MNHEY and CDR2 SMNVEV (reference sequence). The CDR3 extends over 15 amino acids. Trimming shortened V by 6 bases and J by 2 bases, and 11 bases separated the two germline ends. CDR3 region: CASRSRQAGANVLTF. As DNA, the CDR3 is TGTGCCAGCAGGTCTCGACAAGCTGGGGCCAACGTCCTGACTTTC.

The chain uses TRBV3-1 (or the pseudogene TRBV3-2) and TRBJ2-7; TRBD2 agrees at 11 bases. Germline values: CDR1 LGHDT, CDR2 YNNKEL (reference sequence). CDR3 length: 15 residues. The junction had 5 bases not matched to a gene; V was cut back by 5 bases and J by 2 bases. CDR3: CASSRGTSGTYEQYF. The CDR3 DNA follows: TGTGCCAGCAGCAGAGGGACTAGCGGAACCTACGAGCAGTACTTC.

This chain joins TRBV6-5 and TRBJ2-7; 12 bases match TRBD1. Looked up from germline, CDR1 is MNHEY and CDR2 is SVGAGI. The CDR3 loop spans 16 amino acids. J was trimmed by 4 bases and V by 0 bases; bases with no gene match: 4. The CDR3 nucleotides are TGTGCCAGCAGTTACTCGGGGACAGGGGGCAATTACGAGCAGTACTTC. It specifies CASSYSGTGGNYEQYF.

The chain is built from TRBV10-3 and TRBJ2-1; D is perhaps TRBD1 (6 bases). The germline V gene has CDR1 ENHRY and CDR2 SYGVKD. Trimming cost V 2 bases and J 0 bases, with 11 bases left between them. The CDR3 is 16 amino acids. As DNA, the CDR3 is TGTGCCATCAGTGAGCCCCGACAGGCCTCCTACAATGAGCAGTTCTTC. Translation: CAISEPRQASYNEQFF.

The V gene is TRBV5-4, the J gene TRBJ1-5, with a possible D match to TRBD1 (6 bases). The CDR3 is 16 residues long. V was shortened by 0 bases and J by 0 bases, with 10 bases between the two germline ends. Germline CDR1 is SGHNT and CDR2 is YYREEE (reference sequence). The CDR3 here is CASSLDGQHSNQPQHF. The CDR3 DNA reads TGTGCCAGCAGCTTGGATGGACAGCATAGCAATCAGCCCCAGCATTTT.

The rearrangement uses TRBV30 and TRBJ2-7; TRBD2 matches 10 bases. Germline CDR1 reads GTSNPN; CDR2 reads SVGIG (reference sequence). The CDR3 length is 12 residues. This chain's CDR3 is CAYSGRPGEQYF. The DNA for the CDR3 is TGTGCTTATAGCGGGAGGCCCGGGGAGCAGTACTTC. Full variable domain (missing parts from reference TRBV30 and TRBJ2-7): SQTIHQWPATLVQPVGSPLSLECTVEGTSNPNLYWYRQAAGRGLQLLFYSVGIGQISSEVPQNLSASRPQDRQFILSSKKLLLSDSGFYLCAYSGRPGEQYFGPGTRLTVT.

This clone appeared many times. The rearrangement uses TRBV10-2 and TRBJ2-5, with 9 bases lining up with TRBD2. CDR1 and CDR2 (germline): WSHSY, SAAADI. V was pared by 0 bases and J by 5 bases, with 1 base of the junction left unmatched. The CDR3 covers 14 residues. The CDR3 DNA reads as TGCGCCAGCAGTGAGTCCGGACTAGCGGAGACCCAGTACTTC. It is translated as CASSESGLAETQYF.

Here the CDR3 reads CASTDRATYEQYF. The CDR3 DNA is TGCGCCAGCACCGACAGGGCCACCTACGAGCAGTACTTC. The J gene is TRBJ2-7, the V gene TRBV5-1, with 7 nucleotides matching TRBD1. CDR1 is SGHRS and CDR2 is YFSETQ in the germline V gene. CDR3 length: 13 amino acids. The trim removed 6 bases at V and 2 bases at J, leaving 5 bases unmatched.

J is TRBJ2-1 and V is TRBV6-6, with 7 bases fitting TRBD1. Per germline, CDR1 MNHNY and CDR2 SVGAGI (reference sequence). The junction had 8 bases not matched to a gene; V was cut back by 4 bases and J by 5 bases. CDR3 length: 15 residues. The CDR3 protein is CASSSTRDSNNEQFF. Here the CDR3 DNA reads TGTGCCAGCAGTTCGACCCGGGACAGTAACAATGAGCAGTTCTTC.